These 19 T cell receptor beta chains originate from one sample sequenced in a study of blood T cell repertoires in COVID-19. The data were produced by immunoSEQ multiplex PCR, yet TCRdb's version contains in-frame clones alone and is incomplete. The top ten hold roughly 2.2% of the sample, which has 250,000 to 300,000 clones, about nine tenths seen once. Sequencing was done on a sample of peripheral blood. The receptors derive from a man aged 50-60 years with acute or convalescent COVID-19.

The chain employs TRBV9 and TRBJ2-3; D remains unclear. The CDR3 has 14 amino acids. Germline CDR1 is SGDLS and CDR2 is YYNGEE. Trimming removed 3 bases from V and 4 bases from J, with 12 bases in between. CDR3 in DNA: TGTGCCAGCAGCGGGGCCCCACGGCCAGATACGCAGTATTTT. Amino acid sequence: CASSGAPRPDTQYF.

The rearrangement joins TRBV2 to TRBJ1-5, with TRBD1 as a possible D gene (5 bases). Germline V gene sequence: CDR1 SNHLY, CDR2 FYNNEI. This CDR3 is built from 14 residues. The V and J ends lost 6 bases and 2 bases respectively, with 11 bases between them. Written as DNA, the CDR3 is TGTGCCAGCAGGGGGGGTTTTCGCAATCAGCCCCAGCATTTT. Translated, it gives CASRGGFRNQPQHF. The whole variable domain, remainder taken from reference TRBV2 and TRBJ1-5, is EPEVTQTPSHQVTQMGQEVILRCVPISNHLYFYWYRQILGQKVEFLVSFYNNEISEKSEIFDDQFSVERPDGSNFTLKIRSTKLEDSAMYFCASRGGFRNQPQHFGDGTRLSIL.

The chain recombines TRBV5-1 with TRBJ2-1; TRBD2 matches at 11 bases. The CDR3 contains 17 residues. Germline CDR1 reads SGHRS; CDR2 reads YFSETQ. Losses at the gene ends were 4 bases for V and 0 bases for J; bases not matched to a gene: 6. In DNA form, the CDR3 reads TGCGCCAGCAGCCCGGGACTAGCGGACCCCTCCTACAATGAGCAGTTCTTC. Protein sequence: CASSPGLADPSYNEQFF.

The chain employs TRBV3-1 (or the pseudogene TRBV3-2) and TRBJ2-3, with D hard to call. The CDR3 length is 16 residues. The germline gives CDR1 LGHDT, CDR2 YNNKEL (reference sequence). Trimming stripped 3 bases from V and 4 bases from J, with 17 bases between. The CDR3 loop reads CASSHRLSPFADTQYF. CDR3 sequence (DNA): TGTGCCAGCAGCCACCGACTCTCCCCTTTCGCAGATACGCAGTATTTT.

V gene TRBV4-2 combines with J gene TRBJ2-7; D perhaps matches TRBD2 (5 bases). Trimming left V 1 base short and J 2 bases short, with 12 bases between. CDR1 LGHNA and CDR2 YNFKEQ come from the germline V gene. The CDR3 runs to 15 residues. The CDR3 bases are TGTGCCAGCAGCCAAGGGAAAGCCGGGGCCTACGAGCAGTACTTC. Protein product: CASSQGKAGAYEQYF.

The rearrangement links TRBV5-4 to TRBJ2-7, with 9 bases that match TRBD1. This CDR3 comprises 18 residues. CDR1 SGHNT and CDR2 YYREEE come from the germline V gene (reference sequence). V shed 5 bases and J 5 bases; nucleotides not matched to a gene: 20. The CDR3 spells CASSNRDRVYPLRHEQYF. The CDR3 nucleotides are TGTGCCAGCAGTAACCGGGACAGGGTCTATCCCCTTCGACACGAGCAGTACTTC.

The table lists this clone with a count of one. The chain couples TRBV10-1 to TRBJ2-1; TRBD1 might be the D (6 bases). The V gene lost 2 bases and the J gene lost 1 base, with 9 bases spanning the gap. The CDR3 spans 15 residues. From germline, CDR1 is WNHNN and CDR2 SYGVQD (reference sequence). The CDR3 loop is CASSEDQGSYNEQFF. The CDR3 nucleotides are TGCGCCAGCAGTGAGGATCAGGGGTCCTACAATGAGCAGTTCTTC.

The chain carries TRBV18 and TRBJ1-1, with D perhaps TRBD1 (5 bases). Between the trimmed V and J ends, which lost 2 bases and 5 bases, there was a span of 15 bases. CDR3 length: 15 amino acids. CDR1 KGHSH and CDR2 LQKENI come from the germline V gene. Written as DNA, the CDR3 is TGTGCCAGCTCACCATTGGGCAGGGAGGGAACTGAAGCTTTCTTT. Residues: CASSPLGREGTEAFF.

The chain has TRBV5-1 and TRBJ2-7; 8 bases agree with TRBD2. CDR1 is SGHRS and CDR2 is YFSETQ in the germline V gene. The CDR3 has 13 amino acids. Trimming took 4 bases from V and 6 from J; bases not matched to a gene: 6. CDR3 bases: TGCGCCAGCAGCGGGACTAGTAGCGGCGAGCAGTACTTC. Protein: CASSGTSSGEQYF.

This chain connects TRBV14 to TRBJ1-1, with a tentative D call TRBD1 (5 bases). Germline CDR1 is SGHDN and CDR2 is FVKESK. The V end lost 5 bases, the J end lost 4 bases, and 14 bases lay between the germline ends. The CDR3 spans 14 residues. The CDR3 nucleotides read TGTGCCAGCAGCTTTCAGGGAAGGAGCACTGAAGCTTTCTTT. Protein: CASSFQGRSTEAFF. Looking up the rest from reference TRBV14 and TRBJ1-1 gives the full variable domain: EAGVTQFPSHSVIEKGQTVTLRCDPISGHDNLYWYRRVMGKEIKFLLHFVKESKQDESGMPNNRFLAERTGGTYSTLKVQPAELEDSGVYFCASSFQGRSTEAFFGQGTRLTVV.

V and J are TRBV6-5 and TRBJ2-1, with D perhaps matching TRBD2 (6 bases). Between the trimmed V and J ends, which lost 2 bases and 0 bases, there was a span of 8 bases. Per the germline V gene, CDR1 is MNHEY and CDR2 is SVGAGI. There are 15 residues in the CDR3. The CDR3 protein is CASSYSGPSYNEQFF. CDR3 coding DNA: TGTGCCAGCAGTTACAGCGGGCCCTCCTACAATGAGCAGTTCTTC.

The rearrangement links TRBV5-1 to TRBJ1-1; 9 nucleotides align to TRBD1. V gave up 3 bases and J gave up 5 bases; unmatched junction bases: 5. The CDR3 is made up of 14 amino acids. Germline V gene data show CDR1 as SGHRS and CDR2 as YFSETQ. The CDR3 bases are TGCGCCAGCAGCTGGGGACAGGGTGGTACTGAAGCTTTCTTT. Protein: CASSWGQGGTEAFF.

This chain joins TRBV2 and TRBJ2-7; the D gene is possibly TRBD1 (8 bases). V gave up 2 bases and J gave up 4 bases, with 15 bases separating them. CDR1 is SNHLY, CDR2 FYNNEI, per germline. This CDR3 has 15 residues. Here the CDR3 DNA reads TGTGCCAGCAGTGAATACGGACAGGGAGGGTACGAGCAGTACTTC. Translated: CASSEYGQGGYEQYF. Together with reference TRBV2 and TRBJ2-7, the CDR3 gives the full variable domain: EPEVTQTPSHQVTQMGQEVILRCVPISNHLYFYWYRQILGQKVEFLVSFYNNEISEKSEIFDDQFSVERPDGSNFTLKIRSTKLEDSAMYFCASSEYGQGGYEQYFGPGTRLTVT.

The genes are TRBV7-8 and TRBJ2-1, with D unresolved. CDR1 SGHVS and CDR2 FQNEAQ come from the germline V gene. The V end lost 5 bases, the J end lost 9 bases, and 23 bases lay between the germline ends. The CDR3 consists of 16 residues. The chain's CDR3 is CASSRVTSPGIGEQFF. The DNA for the CDR3 is TGTGCCAGCAGCAGAGTTACGTCCCCCGGTATTGGTGAGCAGTTCTTC.

The genes are TRBV3-1 (or the pseudogene TRBV3-2) and TRBJ1-5, with TRBD1 identical over 7 bases. Unmatched junction bases numbered 6, after V lost 1 base and J lost 3 bases. The CDR3 contains 16 residues. Germline loops: CDR1 LGHDT, CDR2 YNNKEL (reference sequence). The DNA of the CDR3 is TGTGCCAGCAGCCAAGCGGGTGGGACAGCCAATCAGCCCCAGCATTTT. Amino acid sequence: CASSQAGGTANQPQHF.

CDR3 in amino acids: CASSSRIVGQLHQPQHF. CDR3 sequence (DNA): TGTGCCAGCAGTTCCCGAATTGTTGGACAGCTCCATCAGCCCCAGCATTTT. The J gene is TRBJ1-5, the V gene TRBV27; TRBD1 might be the D (6 bases). Germline lookup yields CDR1 MNHEY and CDR2 SMNVEV (reference sequence). This CDR3 has 17 amino acids. V dropped 4 bases and J dropped 5 bases, with 21 bases sitting between them.

The chain joins TRBV4-1 to TRBJ2-5; tentative D call: TRBD2 (6 bases). V shed 1 base and J shed 7 bases, with 22 bases lying between them. The CDR3 consists of 17 residues. Germline CDR1 reads MGHRA; CDR2 reads YSYEKL. This CDR3 reads CASSQVVVGGRSGTQYF. CDR3 bases: TGCGCCAGCAGCCAAGTTGTTGTGGGGGGAAGGTCGGGGACCCAGTACTTC.

In the case of this clone: Additional DNA sequences in this sample encode the identical CDR3. The chain carries TRBV7-3 and TRBJ1-4; TRBD1 aligns across 9 bases. CDR1 and CDR2 from the germline V gene are SGHTA and FQGTGA. Germline trimming cut 4 bases from V and 5 bases from J; bases unmatched to any gene: 2. The CDR3 extends over 14 amino acids. The CDR3 loop is CASSSGTGNEKLFF. The CDR3 DNA follows: TGTGCCAGCAGCTCAGGGACAGGGAATGAAAAACTGTTTTTT.

V gene TRBV27 combines with J gene TRBJ2-1, with 12 bases fitting TRBD2. Germline CDR1 is MNHEY and CDR2 is SMNVEV (reference sequence). J was trimmed by 10 bases and V by 6 bases; bases with no gene match: 7. CDR3 length: 14 residues. The CDR3 coding sequence is TGTGCCAGCAGAGCGGGGACTAGCGGGTGGGAGCAGTTCTTC. It yields the protein CASRAGTSGWEQFF.